The 23 T cell receptor beta chains below come from one sample, sequenced in a study of blood T cell repertoires in COVID-19. The data were produced by immunoSEQ multiplex PCR, yet TCRdb's version contains in-frame clones alone and is incomplete. The data hold about 270,000 clones, with around 93% observed a single time. The sample consisted of PBMCs or T cells enriched from blood (not recorded which). All receptors derive from a man aged 35 to 55 who had been exposed to COVID-19.

The chain links TRBV28 to TRBJ2-1; 7 nucleotides line up with TRBD2. CDR1 MDHEN and CDR2 SYDVKM come from the germline V gene. This CDR3 comprises 14 residues. The V and J ends lost 1 base and 4 bases, in that order; junction bases with no gene match: 1. The CDR3 reads CASSLLGGYNEQFF. CDR3 DNA: TGTGCCAGCAGTTTATTGGGGGGGTACAATGAGCAGTTCTTC.

This clone is a singleton in its sample. The V and J genes are TRBV2 and TRBJ2-7, with 8 bases identical to TRBD1. Germline V lookup: CDR1 SNHLY, CDR2 FYNNEI. Trimming at V came to 10 bases and at J to 5 bases, leaving 10 bases not matched to a gene. This CDR3 contains 13 residues. The DNA for the CDR3 is TGTGCCACAAAAACAGGGGGTTACGACGAGCAGTACTTC. As protein: CATKTGGYDEQYF. Filled out from reference TRBV2 and TRBJ2-7, the complete variable domain reads EPEVTQTPSHQVTQMGQEVILRCVPISNHLYFYWYRQILGQKVEFLVSFYNNEISEKSEIFDDQFSVERPDGSNFTLKIRSTKLEDSAMYFCATKTGGYDEQYFGPGTRLTVT.

The chain combines TRBV19 with TRBJ1-1; TRBD1 agrees at 7 bases. The CDR3 is 15 residues long. Germline V gene lookup returns CDR1 LNHDA and CDR2 SQIVND (reference sequence). V was clipped by 4 bases and J by 0 bases; unmatched bases: 5. CDR3 residues: CASSKGQNMNTEAFF. The CDR3 DNA follows: TGTGCCAGTAGTAAGGGACAGAACATGAACACTGAAGCTTTCTTT.

This rearrangement joins TRBV18 to TRBJ2-2; the D gene is possibly TRBD1 (5 bases). The CDR3 has 15 residues. Trimming cost V 6 bases and J 3 bases, with 14 bases left between them. Looked up from germline, CDR1 is KGHSH and CDR2 is LQKENI. CDR3 bases: TGTGCCAGCTCGCCCCTAGTGACAGACACCGGGGAGCTGTTTTTT. This sequence encodes CASSPLVTDTGELFF.

This chain links TRBV4-1 with TRBJ1-2, with 10 bases lining up with TRBD1. V lost 0 bases and J lost 14; bases outside the gene matches: 9. In germline, CDR1 is MGHRA, CDR2 YSYEKL. The CDR3 contains 14 residues. The chain's CDR3 is CASSQEGQGPPETF. For the CDR3, the DNA is TGCGCCAGCAGCCAAGAGGGACAGGGGCCCCCGGAGACCTTC.

The chain links TRBV27 to TRBJ1-2, with a tentative D call TRBD1 (6 bases). This CDR3 spans 15 amino acids. Per the germline V gene, CDR1 is MNHEY and CDR2 is SMNVEV (reference sequence). The V end lost 3 bases, the J end lost 9 bases, and 20 bases lay between the germline ends. The CDR3 DNA reads TGTGCCAGCAGTTTTCCCGGGACACCCGCCGAGAGCTACACCTTC. Protein: CASSFPGTPAESYTF.

As regards this clone: Other DNA variants within this sample encode the same CDR3. The chain links TRBV11-2 to TRBJ2-5; D gene ambiguous. Germline V gene sequence: CDR1 SGHAT, CDR2 FQNNGV. The CDR3 extends over 13 amino acids. V was pared by 1 base and J by 2 bases, with 5 bases between. CDR3 coding DNA: TGTGCCAGCAGCTTAGGAGGACAAGAGACCCAGTACTTC. Translated, it gives CASSLGGQETQYF.

The chain combines TRBV5-1 with TRBJ2-7, with 9 bases fitting TRBD1. The trim removed 4 bases at V and 3 bases at J, leaving 5 bases unmatched. This CDR3 is 14 amino acids long. Looked up from germline, CDR1 is SGHRS and CDR2 is YFSETQ. CDR3 residues: CASSTQTGGYEQYF. The CDR3, as DNA: TGCGCCAGCAGCACCCAGACAGGGGGCTACGAGCAGTACTTC. Filled out from reference TRBV5-1 and TRBJ2-7, the complete variable domain reads KAGVTQTPRYLIKTRGQQVTLSCSPISGHRSVSWYQQTPGQGLQFLFEYFSETQRNKGNFPGRFSGRQFSNSRSEMNVSTLELGDSALYLCASSTQTGGYEQYFGPGTRLTVT.

The chain couples TRBV29-1 to TRBJ2-7; 9 bases map to TRBD2. Losses at the gene ends were 6 bases for V and 4 bases for J; bases not matched to a gene: 7. Germline lookup yields CDR1 SQVTM and CDR2 ANQGSEA. The CDR3 has 13 residues. The CDR3 loop reads CSVILAGTYEQYF. The CDR3 coding sequence is TGCAGCGTGATACTAGCGGGTACATACGAGCAGTACTTC.

The genes are TRBV5-1 and TRBJ2-1; 13 bases fit TRBD2. From germline, CDR1 is SGHRS and CDR2 YFSETQ. V was clipped by 4 bases and J by 5 bases; unmatched bases: 3. The CDR3 is 15 residues long. CDR3 region: CASSRTSGSHNEQFF. The DNA of the CDR3 is TGCGCCAGCAGCCGGACTAGCGGGAGTCACAATGAGCAGTTCTTC.

The rearrangement uses TRBV25-1 and TRBJ2-1; possible D gene TRBD1, 6 bases. Trimming took 4 bases from V and 7 from J, leaving 11 bases between them. This CDR3 spans 13 amino acids. CDR1 and CDR2 from the germline V gene are MGHDK and SYGVNS. The CDR3 coding sequence is TGTGCCAGCAGTGTCAGGGGTGGTAATGAGCAGTTCTTC. Its protein product is CASSVRGGNEQFF.

This rearrangement joins TRBV5-5 to TRBJ1-4; D uncertain. Germline V lookup: CDR1 SGHKS, CDR2 YYEKEE (reference sequence). Trimming pared 0 bases from V and 7 bases from J, leaving 7 bases between. This CDR3 has 13 residues. CDR3 coding DNA: TGTGCCAGCAGCTTGGCGCCGAGTGAAAAACTGTTTTTT. As protein: CASSLAPSEKLFF.

V gene TRBV9 combines with J gene TRBJ2-7; possible D gene TRBD2, 5 bases. The V gene lost 4 bases and the J gene lost 1 base, with 9 bases spanning the gap. The CDR3 is made up of 13 amino acids. From germline, CDR1 is SGDLS and CDR2 YYNGEE. The CDR3 bases are TGTGCCAGCAGCCCGGGGTTATCCTACGAGCAGTACTTC. This encodes CASSPGLSYEQYF.

The J gene is TRBJ1-6, the V gene TRBV5-4; possible D gene TRBD1, 6 bases. Germline CDR1 is SGHNT and CDR2 is YYREEE (reference sequence). This CDR3 comprises 17 residues. The V and J ends lost 4 bases and 5 bases respectively, with 19 bases between them. This CDR3 is CASSQGLRPQNNSPLHF. CDR3 nucleotides: TGTGCCAGCAGCCAGGGGCTCCGGCCCCAGAATAATTCACCCCTCCACTTT.

The table lists this clone with a few counts. V is TRBV5-6 and J is TRBJ2-2, with D perhaps TRBD1 (6 bases). The CDR3 runs 18 residues. Germline V gene sequence: CDR1 SGHDT, CDR2 YYEEEE. Trimming cost V 0 bases and J 2 bases, with 17 bases left between them. CDR3 residues: CASSLGWLGAANTGELFF. The DNA of the CDR3 is TGTGCCAGCAGCTTGGGGTGGCTGGGGGCGGCAAACACCGGGGAGCTGTTTTTT. Full variable domain (remainder filled in from reference TRBV5-6 and TRBJ2-2): DAGVTQSPTHLIKTRGQQVTLRCSPKSGHDTVSWYQQALGQGPQFIFQYYEEEERQRGNFPDRFSGHQFPNYSSELNVNALLLGDSALYLCASSLGWLGAANTGELFFGEGSRLTVL.

The genes are TRBV27 and TRBJ2-3; 11 nucleotides agree with TRBD2. Germline CDR1 and CDR2: MNHEY and SMNVEV (reference sequence). The V segment lost 3 bases and the J segment 6 bases; nucleotides outside the gene matches: 8. The CDR3 length is 16 residues. As DNA, the CDR3 is TGTGCCAGCAGTTTTATAACTAGCGGGAGAGTCGATACGCAGTATTTT. Its translation: CASSFITSGRVDTQYF.

This clone is a singleton in its sample. The V gene is TRBV15, the J gene TRBJ1-6; 8 bases are shared with TRBD1. Germline V lookup: CDR1 LNHNV, CDR2 YYDKDF (reference sequence). There are 15 residues in the CDR3. After removal of 2 bases from V and 6 bases from J, the junction contained 3 bases not matched to a gene. The DNA for the CDR3 is TGTGCCACCAGCAGACAGGGGGCCTCTAATTCACCCCTCCACTTT. Translated, it gives CATSRQGASNSPLHF. Drawing the rest from reference TRBV15 and TRBJ1-6, the complete variable domain is DAMVIQNPRYQVTQFGKPVTLSCSQTLNHNVMYWYQQKSSQAPKLLFHYYDKDFNNEADTPDNFQSRRPNTSFCFLDIRSPGLGDTAMYLCATSRQGASNSPLHFGNGTRLTVT.

The chain recombines TRBV11-2 with TRBJ1-6; the match to TRBD1 covers 9 bases. The V gene's germline CDR1 is SGHAT and CDR2 FQNNGV. The CDR3 has 15 residues. V gave up 6 bases and J gave up 9 bases; unmatched junction bases: 9. The CDR3 region is CASRMGGTGSSPLHF. CDR3 DNA sequence: TGTGCCAGCAGGATGGGGGGGACAGGGAGTTCACCCCTCCACTTT.

The CDR3 loop reads CASTVRQAETQYF. CDR3 DNA: TGCGCCAGCACTGTTAGGCAGGCAGAGACCCAGTACTTC. The V call is TRBV5-1, the J call TRBJ2-5; D is uncertain. This CDR3 is 13 amino acids long. From germline, CDR1 is SGHRS and CDR2 YFSETQ. Trimming removed 6 bases from V and 4 bases from J, with 13 bases in between.

This chain joins TRBV7-9 and TRBJ1-3; TRBD1 matches at 11 bases. J gave up 0 bases and V 4 bases, and 5 bases lay outside the gene matches. Per germline, CDR1 SEHNR and CDR2 FQNEAQ (reference sequence). The CDR3 has 17 amino acids. CDR3 loop: CASSSGQGVFSGNTIYF. The CDR3, as DNA: TGTGCCAGCAGCTCGGGACAGGGGGTTTTCTCTGGAAACACCATATATTTT.

The chain combines TRBV7-3 with TRBJ1-1; D may be TRBD1 (6 bases). Trimming removed 5 bases from V and 5 bases from J, with 12 bases in between. In germline, CDR1 is SGHTA, CDR2 FQGTGA. CDR3 length: 13 residues. DNA of the CDR3: TGTGCCAGCAGCACCCGGGACACGACTGAAGCTTTCTTT. Protein: CASSTRDTTEAFF. Together with reference TRBV7-3 and TRBJ1-1, the CDR3 gives the full variable domain: GAGVSQTPSNKVTEKGKYVELRCDPISGHTALYWYRQSLGQGPEFLIYFQGTGAADDSGLPNDRFFAVRPEGSVSTLKIQRTERGDSAVYLCASSTRDTTEAFFGQGTRLTVV.

V gene TRBV5-6 combines with J gene TRBJ1-2; tentatively, D is TRBD1 (5 bases). Per germline, CDR1 SGHDT and CDR2 YYEEEE. V lost 2 bases and J 8 bases, leaving 13 bases between the germline ends. CDR3 length: 13 amino acids. CDR3 coding DNA: TGTGCCAGCAGCTTTGGCAGGGTCGAGGGCTACACCTTC. This translates into CASSFGRVEGYTF.

This clone came up a few times. The chain carries TRBV28 and TRBJ1-4; D remains unclear. Germline V gene data show CDR1 as MDHEN and CDR2 as SYDVKM. V shed 1 base and J shed 5 bases, with 20 bases lying between them. The CDR3 runs 18 residues. In DNA, the CDR3 is TGTGCCAGCAGTTTATATCCTCGGTTACGAGGCAAAAATGAAAAACTGTTTTTT. Translated, it gives CASSLYPRLRGKNEKLFF. The full variable domain, its missing parts supplied by reference TRBV28 and TRBJ1-4, is DVKVTQSSRYLVKRTGEKVFLECVQDMDHENMFWYRQDPGLGLRLIYFSYDVKMKEKGDIPEGYSVSREKKERFSLILESASTNQTSMYLCASSLYPRLRGKNEKLFFGSGTQLSVL.